These 6 T cell receptor beta chains were sequenced from one sample in a study of blood T cells in healthy people across ages. The authors ran a second PCR of roughly 6 to 11 cycles using a sample-barcoded 5' primer and a J-beta primer mix. Via MiXCR, TCRdb re-called the 5' RACE reads, giving one row per CDR3 protein. The table lists about 1.1 million distinct CDR3 sequences, about two fifths of them singletons. Sequenced input: blood. These receptor sequences come from a man between 18 and 29 years old in good health.

This clonotype has just a few counts. The chain uses TRBV4-2 and TRBJ1-5; 12 bases are shared with TRBD1. The V segment lost 3 bases and the J segment 6 bases; nucleotides outside the gene matches: 12. The CDR3 sequence is 18 residues long. Per germline, CDR1 LGHNA and CDR2 YNFKEQ. This CDR3 reads CASSQGTGGIVAGQPQHF. CDR3 DNA: TGTGCCAGCAGCCAGGGGACAGGGGGCATTGTGGCGGGTCAGCCCCAGCATTTT.

This clonotype was observed a handful of times. The chain has TRBV10-3 and TRBJ2-3; 8 nucleotides align to TRBD2. J lost 0 bases, V lost 6 bases, and 11 bases had no gene match. Germline V gene lookup returns CDR1 ENHRY and CDR2 SYGVKD. The CDR3 sequence is 17 residues long. The CDR3: CAIRLEVAGTSTDTQYF. In nucleotides, the CDR3 is TGTGCCATCAGACTGGAGGTAGCGGGGACTAGCACAGATACGCAGTATTTT.

This clonotype has a handful of counts. The rearrangement uses TRBV25-1 and TRBJ2-7; the D is unclear. Germline CDR1 MGHDK, CDR2 SYGVNS. Trimming removed 2 bases at V and 7 bases at J, with 3 bases between. The CDR3 is 10 amino acids. The CDR3 bases are TGTGCCAGCAGTGAACGAGAGCAGTACTTC. Protein: CASSEREQYF.

The chain recombines TRBV6-1 with TRBJ1-1, with a weak D call TRBD1 (5 bases). The CDR3 is made up of 14 amino acids. The V gene's germline CDR1 is MNHNS and CDR2 SASEGT. Trimming cost V 7 bases and J 4 bases, with 16 bases left between them. The chain's CDR3 is CASTLGAVGTEAFF. The CDR3 DNA reads as TGTGCCAGCACCCTTGGGGCGGTCGGCACTGAAGCTTTCTTT.

The chain couples TRBV2 to TRBJ1-4, with a tentative D call TRBD1 (5 bases). The germline V gene encodes CDR1 SNHLY and CDR2 FYNNEI. This CDR3 comprises 15 residues. Trimming took off 2 bases at V and 6 bases at J, with 13 bases between the two ends. For the CDR3, the DNA is TGTGCCAGCAGTGAAAACGGGGGAAGGGATGAAAAACTGTTTTTT. Its protein is CASSENGGRDEKLFF.

Here the CDR3 reads CSAVRDLNSPLHF. The CDR3 nucleotides read TGCAGTGCCGTCCGGGACCTTAATTCACCCCTCCACTTT. V gene TRBV20-1 combines with J gene TRBJ1-6; D possibly corresponds to TRBD1 (5 bases). The ends were cut back, 6 bases at V and 6 bases at J, with 12 bases in the middle. The CDR3 runs 13 residues. Germline V gene data show CDR1 as DFQATT and CDR2 as SNEGSKA (reference sequence).